This T cell receptor beta chain is drawn from a study of shared clonotypes between healthy human individuals. Germline V gene data show CDR1 as SGHAT and CDR2 as FQNNGV. The CDR3 loop spans 15 amino acids. The junction had 10 bases not matched to a gene; V was cut back by 8 bases and J by 0 bases. The donor cohort consisted entirely of Caucasian adults residing in Nashville, Tennessee. TCRdb's copy holds only in-frame clones and misses some; the assay was immunoSEQ multiplex PCR. The sample yields over 2 million clones, 85% to 95% seen once. Details on this clone: Its target is unknown.

Points from the study as a whole: Blood was the only sampled material, and tissue repertoires likely differ.

The sample comprised naive CD4+ T cells from PBMCs. Subset of the sample: CD45RA+ positively selected. J is TRBJ2-7 and V is TRBV11-2; 7 nucleotides match TRBD1. This clonotype was obtained from a man aged 18-30 years in good health. Some clones in this sample may be carry-over from other donors' samples. This chain's CDR3 is CASQKTGAFSYEQYF. DNA of the CDR3: TGTGCCAGCCAGAAAACAGGGGCTTTCTCCTACGAGCAGTACTTC.